Presented here are 14 T cell receptor beta chains from one specimen sequenced in a study of T cell responses to AZD1222 COVID-19 vaccine. The repertoire was sequenced with immunoSEQ multiplex PCR; TCRdb's copy has only in-frame clones and lacks some. The table shows 100,000 to 150,000 clones, with 90% occurring only once. This material consisted of peripheral blood, taken on day 0 of AZD1222 vaccination. The source of these receptors is an adult in good health.

This clone was seen a single time. In DNA, the CDR3 is TGTGCCAGCAGTTACTTCCACAGAGATTTCAATCAGCCCCAGCATTTT. Its translation: CASSYFHRDFNQPQHF. The chain employs TRBV6-5 and TRBJ1-5; no clear D. The CDR3 extends over 16 amino acids. Germline-derived CDR1 and CDR2 are MNHEY and SVGAGI. The V gene lost 1 base and the J gene lost 3 bases, with 13 bases spanning the gap.

The chain joins TRBV7-2 to TRBJ2-5; perhaps D is TRBD1 or TRBD2 (6 bases each). The CDR3 is made up of 17 amino acids. V was cut by 3 bases and J by 2 bases, with 19 bases left in between. Germline CDR1 SGHTA, CDR2 FQGNSA. The CDR3 sequence: CASSFRRGSGGQETQYF. The CDR3, as DNA: TGTGCCAGCAGCTTCCGGAGGGGGAGTGGGGGTCAAGAGACCCAGTACTTC.

V gene TRBV3-1 (or the pseudogene TRBV3-2) combines with J gene TRBJ2-1; perhaps TRBD2 as D (5 bases). The CDR3 consists of 14 residues. Trimming left V 1 base short and J 1 base short, with 5 bases between. Germline CDR1 LGHDT, CDR2 YNNKEL (reference sequence). The CDR3 spells CASSQGGSYNEQFF. The CDR3 DNA is TGTGCCAGCAGCCAAGGCGGGTCCTACAATGAGCAGTTCTTC.

This CDR3 reads CASSYGSVKLFF. In DNA form, the CDR3 reads TGTGCCAGCAGTTATGGGTCGGTGAAACTGTTTTTT. The gene calls are TRBV21-1 and TRBJ1-4. TRBV21-1 is noted as a pseudogene. The CDR3 is 12 residues long.

J is TRBJ2-3 and V is TRBV5-1; 8 bases match TRBD2. The junction had 8 bases not matched to a gene; V was cut back by 1 base and J by 4 bases. CDR1 is SGHRS, CDR2 YFSETQ, per germline. There are 16 residues in the CDR3. CDR3 loop: CASSLFGGDEADTQYF. The CDR3 bases are TGCGCCAGCAGCTTGTTCGGGGGGGATGAGGCAGATACGCAGTATTTT.

The CDR3 reads CASSLVRTSGNTIYF. CDR3 coding DNA: TGCGCCAGCAGCTTGGTTAGGACTTCTGGAAACACCATATATTTT. The chain joins TRBV5-1 to TRBJ1-3, with unresolved D. The CDR3 extends over 15 amino acids. The V gene's germline CDR1 is SGHRS and CDR2 YFSETQ. V was shortened by 0 bases and J by 1 base, with 8 bases between the two germline ends.

This rearrangement joins TRBV6-6 to TRBJ1-6; 11 nucleotides agree with TRBD1. The junction had 5 bases not matched to a gene; V was cut back by 9 bases and J by 7 bases. The germline V gene has CDR1 MNHNY and CDR2 SVGAGI (reference sequence). The CDR3 contains 14 residues. CDR3 nucleotide sequence: TGTGCCAGGGACAGGGGGCTCGGGAATTCACCCCTCCACTTT. Residues: CARDRGLGNSPLHF.

In DNA, the CDR3 is TGTGCCCTACCCGGGGCTAGCGGGGCCCGGTACAATGAGCAGTTCTTC. Translated, it gives CALPGASGARYNEQFF. This sequence joins TRBV7-5 and TRBJ2-1; the tabulated D call, TRBD2, remains unverified against the DNA. TRBV7-5 has pseudogene status. This CDR3 is 16 amino acids long.

The chain joins TRBV7-9 to TRBJ1-2, with 7 bases fitting TRBD1. Germline V gene lookup returns CDR1 SEHNR and CDR2 FQNEAQ (reference sequence). J lost 8 bases, V lost 5 bases, and 17 bases had no gene match. The CDR3 is 16 amino acids. The CDR3 here is CASSTRQGWFSRGYTF. For the CDR3, the DNA is TGTGCCAGCAGCACAAGACAGGGTTGGTTTTCACGAGGCTACACCTTC.

This chain connects TRBV4-1 to TRBJ2-7, with a weak D call TRBD1 (6 bases). Germline V lookup: CDR1 MGHRA, CDR2 YSYEKL. Trimming cost V 0 bases and J 3 bases, with 15 bases left between them. The length of the CDR3 is 16 residues. CDR3 in amino acids: CASSQEQGTPRYEQYF. The CDR3 DNA sequence: TGCGCCAGCAGCCAAGAGCAGGGGACCCCCCGCTACGAGCAGTACTTC.

This rearrangement joins TRBV6-6 to TRBJ1-6, with 7 bases aligning to TRBD1. With 4 bases clipped from V and 9 bases from J, the junction kept 12 bases outside the gene matches. The CDR3 consists of 16 residues. The germline V gene has CDR1 MNHNY and CDR2 SVGAGI (reference sequence). CDR3 loop: CASSSNRGALGSPLHF. The CDR3 nucleotides read TGTGCCAGCAGTTCAAACAGGGGCGCGTTAGGTTCACCCCTCCACTTT.

The V and J genes are TRBV28 and TRBJ2-7, with no clear D. Germline-derived CDR1 and CDR2 are MDHEN and SYDVKM. This CDR3 spans 15 amino acids. The CDR3 DNA sequence: TGTGCTAAATCTTCCCCTGGGCAGACATCCTACGAGCAGTACTTC. Protein sequence: CAKSSPGQTSYEQYF.

V and J are TRBV30 and TRBJ1-1; D is unclear. Germline V gene data show CDR1 as GTSNPN and CDR2 as SVGIG (reference sequence). Deletions cut 0 bases from V and 0 bases from J, with 8 bases between. The CDR3 runs 14 residues. CDR3: CAWSVGLLNTEAFF. Written as DNA, the CDR3 is TGTGCCTGGAGTGTAGGGCTTTTGAACACTGAAGCTTTCTTT.

This rearrangement joins TRBV30 to TRBJ2-7; D is unclear. The CDR3 totals 11 residues. The V and J ends lost 4 bases and 2 bases respectively, with 6 bases between them. The germline gives CDR1 GTSNPN, CDR2 SVGIG (reference sequence). The DNA of the CDR3 is TGTGCCTGGATGGCGGCCTACGAGCAGTACTTC. Translation gives CAWMAAYEQYF.